Reported below is one T cell receptor beta chain. Germline CDR1 and CDR2: SEHNR and FQNEAQ (reference sequence). The V segment lost 2 bases and the J segment 1 base; nucleotides outside the gene matches: 0. This CDR3 has 14 amino acids. The data were obtained in a study of blood T cell repertoires in COVID-19. Study details: Collection of acute and convalescent COVID-19 samples took place in the United States, Italy and Spain. Sample material is recorded as cDNA or gDNA derived from T cells, B-cell-depleted T cells, or PBMCs.

Per the original data handling: Scientists estimated how many nucleated cells there were by amplifying reference gene primers. The data were produced by immunoSEQ multiplex PCR, yet TCRdb's version contains in-frame clones alone and is incomplete. V, J and clone size were drawn from that table, and D and trimming were deduced from the DNA. The sample carries over 250,000 clones, 80% to 90% recorded once. Sequencing used peripheral blood. This chain joins TRBV7-9 and TRBJ1-1, with 8 bases that match TRBD1. The receptor was isolated from a woman in her sixties or seventies with acute or convalescent COVID-19. CDR3 residues: CASSLQGANTEAFF. CDR3 DNA sequence: TGTGCCAGCAGCTTACAGGGGGCGAACACTGAAGCTTTCTTT.